The clone carrying this T cell receptor (beta chain) was detected a few times. Here immunoSEQ multiplex PCR was the method, and the copy in TCRdb shows in-frame clones only, minus some. The sample records approximately 88,000 clones, around 80% being singletons. These data come from a study of blood T cell repertoires in COVID-19. About the research overall: Sources were T cells, B-cell-depleted T cells, or PBMCs; the material itself was cDNA or gDNA.

The TCR sequence derives from a man aged 50 or older who had recovered from COVID-19. Sequencing used peripheral blood.

CDR3 amino acids: CASSRTSGDNNEQFF. CDR3 in DNA: TGTGCCAGTAGTCGGACTAGCGGAGACAACAATGAGCAGTTCTTC. The chain is built from TRBV19 and TRBJ2-1, with 10 bases aligning to TRBD2. CDR1 and CDR2 from the germline V gene are LNHDA and SQIVND (reference sequence). Trimming took 5 bases from V and 5 from J; bases not matched to a gene: 6. The CDR3 is 15 amino acids.